These 30 T cell receptor beta chains share one sample of origin, sequenced in a study of T cell responses to AZD1222 COVID-19 vaccine. TCRdb's copy holds only in-frame clones and misses some; the assay was immunoSEQ multiplex PCR. The table shows some 90,000 clones, with approximately 91% occurring only once. The source was peripheral blood, collected on day 0 of AZD1222 vaccination. The receptor source for this set is an adult in good health.

The table lists this clone with a count of one. The genes are TRBV19 and TRBJ2-5; the D gene is possibly TRBD2 (5 bases). There are 15 residues in the CDR3. Germline loops: CDR1 LNHDA, CDR2 SQIVND (reference sequence). Trimming cost V 3 bases and J 1 base, with 12 bases left between them. In DNA, the CDR3 is TGTGCCAGTAGTATGGGCTCAGGACTCCAAGAGACCCAGTACTTC. This sequence encodes CASSMGSGLQETQYF.

V usage is TRBV10-3 and J usage is TRBJ1-6; D remains unclear. CDR1 and CDR2 (germline): ENHRY, SYGVKD. CDR3 size: 12 residues. Trimming removed 2 bases from V and 7 bases from J, with 3 bases in between. The CDR3 DNA follows: TGTGCCATCAGTGAGGCCAATTCACCCCTCCACTTT. This codes for CAISEANSPLHF.

The CDR3 DNA follows: TGCGCCAGCAGTGAGCCAGGACAGGGGAATGAAAAACTGTTTTTT. The encoded protein is CASSEPGQGNEKLFF. The chain carries TRBV10-2 and TRBJ1-4, with 9 bases that match TRBD1. CDR3 length: 15 amino acids. CDR1 is WSHSY and CDR2 is SAAADI in the germline V gene. V shed 2 bases, J shed 5 bases, and the junction held 3 bases outside the gene matches.

CDR3 in amino acids: CAWSPNGDRASGANVLTF. The CDR3 region has the DNA TGTGCCTGGAGTCCCAACGGGGACAGGGCCTCTGGGGCCAACGTCCTGACTTTC. V is TRBV30 and J is TRBJ2-6, with 9 bases matching TRBD1. This CDR3 is 18 amino acids long. Germline CDR1 GTSNPN, CDR2 SVGIG (reference sequence). With V trimmed by 2 bases and J by 0 bases, 8 bases remained unmatched.

The J gene is TRBJ2-5, the V gene TRBV5-1, with D unclear. Trimming removed 1 base at V and 3 bases at J, with 10 bases between. Germline-derived CDR1 and CDR2 are SGHRS and YFSETQ. The CDR3 is made up of 14 amino acids. The CDR3 DNA sequence: TGCGCCAGCAGCTTGAAGGACGGAAAAGAGACCCAGTACTTC. Protein sequence: CASSLKDGKETQYF.

For the CDR3, the DNA is TGTGCCTGGAAGGGGTCAGGGGTCTCAGATACGCAGTATTTT. Translated: CAWKGSGVSDTQYF. The chain is built from TRBV30 and TRBJ2-3; D is possibly TRBD1 (6 bases). V shed 4 bases and J shed 4 bases, with 15 bases lying between them. Germline V CDR1 and CDR2: GTSNPN, SVGIG (reference sequence). The CDR3 contains 14 residues.

This CDR3 reads CASSRVGETQYF. The CDR3 DNA is TGTGCCAGTAGTCGGGTAGGGGAGACCCAGTACTTC. J is TRBJ2-5 and V is TRBV19; D gene unclear. The germline V gene has CDR1 LNHDA and CDR2 SQIVND (reference sequence). V was shortened by 5 bases and J by 5 bases, with 9 bases between the two germline ends. This CDR3 contains 12 residues.

Comment on this clone: Additional DNA sequences in this sample encode the identical CDR3. The chain recombines TRBV11-2 with TRBJ1-2; unclear D gene. Trimming removed 1 base from V and 2 bases from J, with 5 bases in between. CDR3 size: 13 residues. From germline, CDR1 is SGHAT and CDR2 FQNNGV. As DNA, the CDR3 is TGTGCCAGCAGCTTAGGTCGGAACTATGGCTACACCTTC. Translated: CASSLGRNYGYTF.

The CDR3 sequence is CASSLGTNQPQHF. The CDR3 nucleotides are TGTGCCAGCAGCTTAGGGACTAATCAGCCCCAGCATTTT. This rearrangement joins TRBV7-2 to TRBJ1-5; D is unclear. The CDR3 is 13 amino acids. Germline V CDR1 and CDR2: SGHTA, FQGNSA. V was pared by 1 base and J by 4 bases, with 5 bases between. Combining the CDR3 with reference TRBV7-2 and TRBJ1-5 gives the whole variable domain GAGVSQSPSNKVTEKGKDVELRCDPISGHTALYWYRQSLGQGLEFLIYFQGNSAPDKSGLPSDRFSAERTGGSVSTLTIQRTQQEDSAVYLCASSLGTNQPQHFGDGTRLSIL.

The J gene is TRBJ1-6, the V gene TRBV6-4; D gene uncertain. The germline V and J ends were trimmed by 4 bases and 10 bases, with 11 bases remaining between them. The germline V gene has CDR1 MRHNA and CDR2 SNTAGT. CDR3 size: 13 residues. The CDR3 loop is CASSAQVGSPLHF. CDR3 DNA sequence: TGTGCCAGCAGTGCCCAGGTTGGCTCACCCCTCCACTTT.

The J gene is TRBJ2-3, the V gene TRBV5-1; D remains ambiguous. Germline CDR1 reads SGHRS; CDR2 reads YFSETQ. This CDR3 contains 14 residues. V lost 6 bases and J 3 bases, leaving 14 bases between the germline ends. This CDR3 reads CASTPEAGTDTQYF. In nucleotides, the CDR3 is TGCGCCAGCACCCCAGAGGCTGGTACAGATACGCAGTATTTT.

The chain has TRBV29-1 and TRBJ1-1, with 7 bases that match TRBD1. V shed 4 bases and J 4 bases; nucleotides not matched to a gene: 9. CDR1 SQVTM and CDR2 ANQGSEA come from the germline V gene. The CDR3 covers 14 residues. The CDR3 loop is CSVGATDRSTEAFF. CDR3 nucleotides: TGCAGCGTTGGGGCCACGGACAGGAGCACTGAAGCTTTCTTT. The full variable domain, in which reference TRBV29-1 and TRBJ1-1 provide the parts outside the CDR3, is SAVISQKPSRDICQRGTSLTIQCQVDSQVTMMFWYRQQPGQSLTLIATANQGSEATYESGFVIDKFPISRPNLTFSTLTVSNMSPEDSSIYLCSVGATDRSTEAFFGQGTRLTVV.

Here the CDR3 DNA reads TGTGCCAGCAGTCAAGTGGGGACAGGCAATGAAAAACTGTTTTTT. Translating gives CASSQVGTGNEKLFF. J is TRBJ1-4 and V is TRBV9; 8 bases line up with TRBD1. Germline lookup yields CDR1 SGDLS and CDR2 YYNGEE. Trimming took 5 bases from V and 5 from J; bases not matched to a gene: 8. This CDR3 region has 15 residues.

J is TRBJ1-4 and V is TRBV5-6, with a tentative D call TRBD1 (6 bases). The V and J ends lost 4 bases and 3 bases respectively, with 19 bases between them. The germline CDR1 and CDR2 sequences are SGHDT and YYEEEE. The CDR3 is 17 amino acids. Here the CDR3 reads CASSRALGGSANEKLFF. The CDR3 nucleotides read TGTGCCAGCAGCCGGGCCCTAGGGGGGTCAGCTAATGAAAAACTGTTTTTT.

The rearrangement links TRBV10-3 to TRBJ2-2; tentatively, D is TRBD2 (6 bases). V was trimmed by 4 bases and J by 2 bases, leaving 8 bases between them. This CDR3 is built from 14 residues. Germline lookup yields CDR1 ENHRY and CDR2 SYGVKD. The CDR3 DNA reads as TGTGCCATCAGTGTAGGGACTAACACCGGGGAGCTGTTTTTT. Translation: CAISVGTNTGELFF.

This rearrangement joins TRBV7-8 to TRBJ2-1; D possibly corresponds to TRBD1 (6 bases). The CDR3 has 14 residues. Trimming removed 5 bases from V and 3 bases from J, with 11 bases in between. Germline assignment: CDR1 SGHVS and CDR2 FQNEAQ. CDR3 in amino acids: CASSRDTDYNEQFF. The DNA for the CDR3 is TGTGCCAGCAGCCGGGACACCGACTACAATGAGCAGTTCTTC. The variable domain in full, completed from reference TRBV7-8 and TRBJ2-1, reads GAGVSQSPRYKVAKRGQDVALRCDPISGHVSLFWYQQALGQGPEFLTYFQNEAQLDKSGLPSDRFFAERPEGSVSTLKIQRTQQEDSAVYLCASSRDTDYNEQFFGPGTRLTVL.

The J gene is TRBJ2-2, the V gene TRBV5-4; D is unresolved. CDR1 and CDR2 (germline): SGHNT, YYREEE (reference sequence). Trimming pared 1 base from V and 1 base from J, leaving 5 bases between. This CDR3 is 14 amino acids long. The CDR3: CASSLHVNTGELFF. The CDR3 DNA is TGTGCCAGCAGCTTGCACGTGAACACCGGGGAGCTGTTTTTT.

The rearrangement links TRBV5-1 to TRBJ2-3, with D possibly TRBD2 on 5 matching bases. The germline V and J ends were trimmed by 6 bases and 0 bases, with 11 bases remaining between them. The CDR3 length is 14 residues. CDR1 and CDR2 from the germline V gene are SGHRS and YFSETQ. The CDR3 DNA is TGCGCCAGCACTCGGACTTATAGCACAGATACGCAGTATTTT. As protein: CASTRTYSTDTQYF.

This clone was found a few times. The rearrangement joins TRBV28 to TRBJ1-5; D gene uncertain. This CDR3 has 16 residues. Germline-derived CDR1 and CDR2 are MDHEN and SYDVKM. The V end lost 2 bases, the J end lost 7 bases, and 18 bases lay between the germline ends. The CDR3 region is CASSLTSRWAQQPQHF. CDR3 DNA sequence: TGTGCCAGCAGTTTAACGTCCAGGTGGGCCCAACAGCCCCAGCATTTT.

The rearrangement uses TRBV3-1 (or the pseudogene TRBV3-2) and TRBJ2-7; no clear D gene. CDR1 and CDR2 (germline): LGHDT, YNNKEL (reference sequence). Trimming stripped 1 base from V and 6 bases from J, with 10 bases between. There are 13 residues in the CDR3. The CDR3 region has the DNA TGTGCCAGCAGCCAAGGGGCAAGAGGCGAGCAGTACTTC. Its protein product is CASSQGARGEQYF.

The chain couples TRBV30 to TRBJ1-4; D unclear. The germline V gene has CDR1 GTSNPN and CDR2 SVGIG (reference sequence). CDR3 size: 17 residues. Trimming stripped 8 bases from V and 0 bases from J, with 22 bases between. The CDR3 here is CATPRTGAYATNEKLFF. The CDR3 DNA reads TGTGCCACCCCAAGGACCGGAGCTTACGCAACTAATGAAAAACTGTTTTTT.

The J gene is TRBJ1-6, the V gene TRBV2; tentative D call: TRBD1 (5 bases). The CDR3 extends over 15 amino acids. Per the germline V gene, CDR1 is SNHLY and CDR2 is FYNNEI. V lost 6 bases and J lost 4, with 13 bases in between. The CDR3 sequence: CASRPTGIYNSPLHF. The CDR3 bases are TGTGCCAGCAGACCCACAGGAATTTATAATTCACCCCTCCACTTT. Complete variable domain (other parts from reference TRBV2 and TRBJ1-6): EPEVTQTPSHQVTQMGQEVILRCVPISNHLYFYWYRQILGQKVEFLVSFYNNEISEKSEIFDDQFSVERPDGSNFTLKIRSTKLEDSAMYFCASRPTGIYNSPLHFGNGTRLTVT.

This chain joins TRBV10-3 and TRBJ1-4; 11 nucleotides agree with TRBD1. The CDR3 runs to 16 residues. Germline V gives CDR1 ENHRY, CDR2 SYGVKD. With V trimmed by 11 bases and J by 3 bases, 11 bases remained unmatched. Here the CDR3 DNA reads TGTGCCTCCCGGGACAGGGGGACCGAGGCTAATGAAAAACTGTTTTTT. Residues: CASRDRGTEANEKLFF.

The V and J genes are TRBV6-5 and TRBJ1-1; no firm D call. Germline CDR1 MNHEY, CDR2 SVGAGI. V gave up 0 bases and J gave up 2 bases, with 4 bases separating them. This CDR3 is built from 13 residues. In DNA form, the CDR3 reads TGTGCCAGCAGTTACTCTTATAACACTGAAGCTTTCTTT. Translating it yields CASSYSYNTEAFF.

The chain is built from TRBV5-4 and TRBJ1-6, with D possibly being TRBD1 (5 bases). Trimming stripped 0 bases from V and 4 bases from J, with 11 bases between. The CDR3 loop spans 16 amino acids. Germline CDR1 reads SGHNT; CDR2 reads YYREEE (reference sequence). CDR3 in DNA: TGTGCCAGCAGCTTGGGGTCAGGGAGTTATAATTCACCCCTCCACTTT. Protein sequence: CASSLGSGSYNSPLHF.

The chain recombines TRBV6-2 or TRBV6-3 with TRBJ1-5, with a tentative D call TRBD1 (5 bases). The V end was cut by 2 bases, the J end by 1 base, with 21 bases between. The CDR3 contains 19 residues. Germline V lookup: CDR1 MNHEY, CDR2 SVGEGT. The DNA of the CDR3 is TGTGCCAGCAGTTACCCAACCGAGGGGCCGGGAGGGAGCAATCAGCCCCAGCATTTT. Protein sequence: CASSYPTEGPGGSNQPQHF.

The chain recombines TRBV3-1 (or the pseudogene TRBV3-2) with TRBJ2-1; 9 positions match TRBD1. The CDR3 runs 15 residues. Germline trimming cut 6 bases from V and 8 bases from J; bases unmatched to any gene: 11. Looked up from germline, CDR1 is LGHDT and CDR2 is YNNKEL (reference sequence). CDR3 in amino acids: CASRHSSGTGYEQFF. DNA for the CDR3: TGTGCCAGCAGACACTCCTCCGGGACAGGGTATGAGCAGTTCTTC.

The gene calls are TRBV10-3 and TRBJ1-2; D is possibly TRBD1 (6 bases). The CDR3 length is 15 residues. Trimming removed 3 bases at V and 2 bases at J, with 13 bases between. Germline-derived CDR1 and CDR2 are ENHRY and SYGVKD. The DNA of the CDR3 is TGTGCCATCAGTGACACAGGGAGAATAAACTATGGCTACACCTTC. It yields the protein CAISDTGRINYGYTF.

V usage is TRBV23-1 and J usage is TRBJ2-5; D perhaps matches TRBD1 (6 bases). TRBV23-1 is classed as an ORF, of uncertain function. The germline V and J ends were trimmed by 0 bases and 4 bases, with 15 bases remaining between them. This CDR3 comprises 16 residues. In DNA form, the CDR3 reads TGCGCCAGCAGTCAATCGGGGAGAACAGGGCGAGAGACCCAGTACTTC. Its protein is CASSQSGRTGRETQYF.

This clone was seen more than once but under ten times. This rearrangement joins TRBV28 to TRBJ2-1; no reliable D call. V was shortened by 3 bases and J by 4 bases, with 4 bases between the two germline ends. Germline V gene data show CDR1 as MDHEN and CDR2 as SYDVKM. CDR3 length: 12 residues. CDR3 sequence reads: CASSFPYNEQFF. CDR3 bases: TGTGCCAGCAGTTTTCCGTACAATGAGCAGTTCTTC.